The clone carrying this T cell receptor beta chain was observed a few times. These data belong to a study of blood T cell repertoires in COVID-19. In the study overall: Samples of COVID-19 (acute and convalescent) were obtained from the United States, Italy and Spain. PBMCs, B-cell-depleted T cells, or T cells were the source of the cDNA or gDNA that made up the material.

Authors' methods: Reference gene primer amplification yielded estimated nucleated cell counts. The table came from immunoSEQ multiplex PCR; TCRdb's copy has only in-frame clones and leaves some out. Clone size and the V and J calls come from that table; the DNA yielded D and trimming. The data show some 40,000 clones, over 70% seen once. CDR3 length: 16 amino acids. V shed 2 bases and J 6 bases; nucleotides not matched to a gene: 6. Germline CDR1 is KGHSH and CDR2 is LQKENI. This TCR came from a human donor in a cohort sampled during active COVID-19. The sample taken for sequencing was peripheral blood. This sequence joins TRBV18 and TRBJ2-1, with 11 bases aligning to TRBD1. CDR3 sequence reads: CASSPVGTGGPNEQFF. The CDR3 DNA reads as TGTGCCAGCTCACCAGTGGGGACAGGGGGACCCAATGAGCAGTTCTTC.